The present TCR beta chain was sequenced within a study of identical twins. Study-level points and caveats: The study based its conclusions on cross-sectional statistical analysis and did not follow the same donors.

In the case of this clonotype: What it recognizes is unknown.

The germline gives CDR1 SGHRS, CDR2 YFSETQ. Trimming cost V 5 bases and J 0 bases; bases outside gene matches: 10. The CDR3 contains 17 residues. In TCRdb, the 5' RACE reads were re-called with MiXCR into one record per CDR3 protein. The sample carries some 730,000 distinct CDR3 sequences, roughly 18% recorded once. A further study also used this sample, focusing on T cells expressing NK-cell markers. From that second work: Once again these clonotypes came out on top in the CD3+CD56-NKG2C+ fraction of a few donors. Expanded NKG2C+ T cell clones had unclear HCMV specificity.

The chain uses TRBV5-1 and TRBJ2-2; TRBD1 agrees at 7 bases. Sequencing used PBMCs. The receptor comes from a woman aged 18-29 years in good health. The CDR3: CASSRGDRVANTGELFF. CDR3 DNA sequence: TGCGCCAGCAGTCGCGGCGACAGGGTGGCGAACACCGGGGAGCTGTTTTTT.